The sample holds a few counts of the clone carrying this T cell receptor beta chain. Its antigen is unknown. Unique-molecular-identifier-tagged TCR beta cDNA libraries were used. TCRdb re-called the PCR reads with MiXCR, one entry per CDR3 protein. The sample lists 450,000 to 650,000 distinct CDR3 sequences; 40% to 50% were seen once. This record belongs to a study of post-analysis software for immune sequencing data. Study-wide points: With F measure, samples from one preparation batch clustered together strongly. There were roughly 5 TRBV segments more frequent in patients than controls, and TRBV5-6, TRBV5-1 and TRBV20-1 were among them.

The germline V gene encodes CDR1 DFQATT and CDR2 SNEGSKA (reference sequence). The V end was cut by 6 bases, the J end by 2 bases, with 14 bases between. This CDR3 is 13 amino acids long. The TCR was taken from a girl aged 5-17 years with multiple sclerosis. This chain connects TRBV20-1 to TRBJ2-7; D not certain. Sample: blood. DNA of the CDR3: TGCAGTGCGATGAGCGACCGTGCCTACGAGCAGTACTTC. Translation: CSAMSDRAYEQYF.